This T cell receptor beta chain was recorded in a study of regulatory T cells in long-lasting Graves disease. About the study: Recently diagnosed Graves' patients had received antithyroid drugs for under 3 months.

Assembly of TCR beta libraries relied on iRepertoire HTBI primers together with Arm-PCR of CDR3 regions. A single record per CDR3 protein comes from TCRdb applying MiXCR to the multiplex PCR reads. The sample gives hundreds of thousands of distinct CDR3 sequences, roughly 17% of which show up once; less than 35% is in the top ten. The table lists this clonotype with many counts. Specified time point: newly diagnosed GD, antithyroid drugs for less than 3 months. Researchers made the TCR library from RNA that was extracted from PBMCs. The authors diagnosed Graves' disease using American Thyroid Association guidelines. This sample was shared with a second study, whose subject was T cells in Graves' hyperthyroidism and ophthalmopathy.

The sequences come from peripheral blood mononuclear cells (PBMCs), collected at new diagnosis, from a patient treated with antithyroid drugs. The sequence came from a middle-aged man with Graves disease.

The CDR3 nucleotides read TGTGCCAGCAGGCAGGGACAGGGGGGGGTTTATGAGCAGTTCTTC. Protein product: CASRQGQGGVYEQFF. The chain carries TRBV2 and TRBJ2-1, with 11 nucleotides matching TRBD1. The CDR3 extends over 15 amino acids. With V trimmed by 6 bases and J by 8 bases, 9 bases remained unmatched. CDR1 SNHLY and CDR2 FYNNEI come from the germline V gene.